This is a list of T cell receptor beta chains from one sample in a study of T cell changes during pregnancy in multiple sclerosis. TCRdb keeps only in-frame clones here, not all; method: immunoSEQ multiplex PCR. Of some 40,000 clones listed, 70% to 90% are singletons. The material was CD4+ T cells from peripheral blood mononuclear cells, obtained before pregnancy. The receptor source for this set is a female donor with multiple sclerosis, enrolled in a pregnancy study. The CDR3 runs from the conserved cysteine through the conserved F or W. D genes are given only for firm matches. Some rows have no size entry. The others give once, few or many, or a class for an expanded clone.

v_gene	j_gene	abundance	d_gene	CDR3aa	CDR3nt
TRBV19	TRBJ1-4	.	.	CASSIGPSGFRLFF	TGTGCCAGTAGTATTGGACCGTCGGGGTTTAGACTGTTTTTT
TRBV5-1	TRBJ2-7	.	TRBD2	CASSWSGGLSYEQYF	TGCGCCAGCAGCTGGAGCGGGGGACTCTCCTACGAGCAGTACTTC
TRBV6-6	TRBJ1-4	.	.	CASSYPGGGFVKLFF	TGTGCCAGCAGTTATCCCGGGGGTGGGTTTGTCAAACTGTTTTTT
TRBV9	TRBJ2-7	.	.	CASSVGTPGEQYF	TGTGCCAGCAGCGTAGGTACCCCCGGCGAGCAGTACTTC
TRBV5-4	TRBJ2-7	.	.	CASSLVQGSEQYF	TGTGCCAGCAGCTTGGTTCAGGGTTCCGAGCAGTACTTC
TRBV19	TRBJ1-5	.	TRBD1	CASSPAQGANQPQHF	TGTGCCAGTTCCCCAGCCCAGGGGGCGAATCAGCCCCAGCATTTT
TRBV19	TRBJ2-1	.	TRBD1	CASSDGTGTYNEQFF	TGTGCCAGTAGCGACGGGACAGGCACCTACAATGAGCAGTTCTTC
TRBV19	TRBJ1-1	few	.	CASSPPSSSQAFF	TGTGCCAGTAGCCCCCCGTCTTCGAGTCAAGCTTTCTTT
TRBV5-1	TRBJ1-2	.	TRBD1	CASRQDRANYGYTF	TGCGCCAGCAGGCAAGACAGGGCGAACTATGGCTACACCTTC
TRBV5-4	TRBJ2-7	.	TRBD1	CASSYPDRGNEQYF	TGTGCCAGCAGCTATCCGGACAGGGGGAACGAGCAGTACTTC
TRBV7-9	TRBJ2-1	.	TRBD1	CASSRQGSSYNEQFF	TGTGCCAGCAGCCGACAGGGGAGCTCCTACAATGAGCAGTTCTTC
TRBV2	TRBJ1-5	medium-sized	TRBD1	CASSDNRGEQPQHF	TGTGCCAGCAGCGATAACAGGGGAGAACAGCCCCAGCATTTT
TRBV23-1	TRBJ1-4	few	TRBD1	CASSQKRQGNEKLFF	TGCGCCAGCAGTCAAAAAAGACAGGGTAATGAAAAACTGTTTTTT
TRBV11-2	TRBJ1-3	.	TRBD1	CASSPTTGTGNTIYF	TGTGCCAGCAGCCCAACGACAGGGACTGGAAACACCATATATTTT
TRBV5-1	TRBJ1-4	.	TRBD1	CASSRDRDEKLFF	TGCGCCAGCAGCCGAGACAGGGATGAAAAACTGTTTTTT
TRBV10-3	TRBJ2-1	.	.	CAISESEVYNEQFF	TGTGCCATCAGTGAGTCGGAGGTTTACAATGAGCAGTTCTTC
TRBV9	TRBJ1-2	.	.	CASSPRGGNYGYTF	TGTGCCAGCAGCCCCCGGGGTGGGAACTATGGCTACACCTTC
TRBV19	TRBJ1-5	.	TRBD1	CASSGGRGPRQPQHF	TGTGCCAGTAGCGGGGGCAGGGGGCCCCGTCAGCCCCAGCATTTT
TRBV7-7	TRBJ2-3	.	.	CASSPQYRDTQYF	TGTGCTAGCAGCCCACAGTACAGGGATACGCAGTATTTT
TRBV6-5	TRBJ2-7	.	TRBD1	CASSDRVEEQYF	TGTGCCAGCAGTGACAGGGTTGAGGAGCAGTACTTC
TRBV6-5	TRBJ2-7	.	TRBD1	CASSQQGVYEQYF	TGTGCCAGCAGTCAACAGGGGGTCTACGAGCAGTACTTC
TRBV12-5	TRBJ2-2	once	TRBD1	CASGSPGTGVTGELFF	TGTGCTAGTGGTTCGCCCGGGACAGGGGTTACCGGGGAGCTGTTTTTT
TRBV6-1	TRBJ2-1	.	.	CASSVGTAGSNEQFF	TGTGCCAGCAGCGTGGGGACTGCTGGGTCCAATGAGCAGTTCTTC
TRBV5-5	TRBJ2-1	.	TRBD2	CASSPLAGVYNEQFF	TGTGCCAGCAGCCCTCTAGCGGGGGTTTACAATGAGCAGTTCTTC
TRBV5-1	TRBJ2-1	.	TRBD2	CASSGGTSGGYNEQFF	TGCGCCAGCAGCGGCGGGACTAGCGGGGGGTACAATGAGCAGTTCTTC
TRBV6-5	TRBJ1-2	.	.	CASSFGQSRGYGYTF	TGTGCCAGCAGTTTCGGCCAATCCCGGGGCTATGGCTACACCTTC
TRBV6-5	TRBJ2-3	.	.	CASSYSRRGTQYF	TGTGCCAGCAGTTACTCCCGGAGGGGTACGCAGTATTTT
TRBV5-4	TRBJ1-6	.	.	CASSLRREGGSPLHF	TGTGCCAGCAGCTTGCGCAGGGAGGGGGGTTCACCCCTCCACTTT
TRBV7-3	TRBJ2-1	.	TRBD2	CASSLGTSLAAYNEQFF	TGTGCCAGCAGCCTAGGGACTAGCCTGGCTGCCTACAATGAGCAGTTCTTC
TRBV14	TRBJ2-1	.	TRBD1	CASSQAGQGYNEQFF	TGTGCCAGCAGCCAGGCGGGACAGGGGTACAATGAGCAGTTCTTC
TRBV28	TRBJ2-3	.	TRBD1	CASRGTVTGTGLFPDTQYF	TGTGCCAGCAGAGGAACCGTGACCGGGACAGGGCTTTTTCCAGATACGCAGTATTTT
TRBV18	TRBJ2-4	.	.	CASSARVDKNIQYF	TGTGCCAGCTCAGCCAGGGTTGACAAAAACATTCAGTACTTC
TRBV4-1	TRBJ2-7	.	TRBD1	CASSQRQGPLDEQYF	TGCGCCAGCAGCCAGCGACAGGGGCCTCTGGACGAGCAGTACTTC
TRBV5-1	TRBJ1-2	few	.	CASSADSYNYGYTF	TGCGCCAGCAGCGCGGACAGCTATAACTATGGCTACACCTTC
TRBV2	TRBJ1-5	.	.	CASSERSIGKQPQHF	TGTGCCAGCAGTGAGCGGTCGATTGGAAAGCAGCCCCAGCATTTT
TRBV15	TRBJ2-1	.	.	CATSQRRYSYNEQFF	TGTGCCACCAGTCAGAGGCGGTATTCCTACAATGAGCAGTTCTTC
TRBV11-2	TRBJ1-3	.	.	CASSPGTRATTIYF	TGTGCCAGCAGCCCAGGGACTCGAGCAACCACCATATATTTT
TRBV2	TRBJ1-4	.	TRBD1	CASRSGQGHEKLFF	TGTGCCAGCAGGTCTGGACAGGGACATGAAAAACTGTTTTTT
TRBV5-1	TRBJ2-1	few	TRBD2	CASSKTSGGENEQFF	TGCGCCAGCAGCAAGACTAGCGGGGGGGAGAATGAGCAGTTCTTC
TRBV9	TRBJ2-1	.	TRBD1	CASSVLSSGQGAGEQFF	TGTGCCAGCAGCGTATTATCGTCGGGACAGGGGGCCGGTGAGCAGTTCTTC
TRBV7-2	TRBJ2-7	.	.	CASSLRGELLYEQYF	TGTGCCAGCAGCTTAAGGGGCGAACTTTTGTACGAGCAGTACTTC
TRBV5-6	TRBJ1-4	.	TRBD1	CASSPTGVHNEKLFF	TGTGCCAGCAGCCCAACAGGGGTGCACAATGAAAAACTGTTTTTT
TRBV5-8	TRBJ1-4	few	TRBD1	CASSLAGTVNEKLFF	TGTGCCAGCAGCTTGGCCGGGACAGTGAATGAAAAACTGTTTTTT
TRBV15	TRBJ1-4	once	.	CATSRGTTTNEKLFF	TGTGCCACCAGCAGAGGGACTACAACTAATGAAAAACTGTTTTTT
TRBV7-2	TRBJ2-1	.	TRBD2	CASSLSGPSGGYEQFF	TGTGCCAGCAGCTTAAGCGGGCCTAGCGGGGGGTATGAGCAGTTCTTC
TRBV9	TRBJ1-4	.	TRBD1	CASSLRTGFNEKLFF	TGTGCCAGCAGCCTTCGGACAGGGTTTAATGAAAAACTGTTTTTT
TRBV7-2	TRBJ2-2	.	TRBD1	CASSLGTGNTGELFF	TGTGCCAGCAGCTTAGGGACAGGGAACACCGGGGAGCTGTTTTTT
TRBV4-2	TRBJ2-7	.	.	CASSQERLAYEQYF	TGTGCCAGCAGCCAAGAGAGGCTAGCTTACGAGCAGTACTTC
TRBV4-1	TRBJ2-3	.	.	CASSQPGQGSDTQYF	TGCGCCAGCAGCCAGCCGGGACAAGGGTCAGATACGCAGTATTTT
TRBV2	TRBJ1-1	medium-sized	.	CASDNGRAFF	TGTGCCAGCGATAATGGGAGAGCTTTCTTT
TRBV6-1	TRBJ1-6	.	.	CASSTQGPYNSPLHF	TGTGCCAGCAGTACACAGGGCCCCTATAATTCACCCCTCCACTTT
TRBV19	TRBJ1-1	.	.	CASKRQRNTEAFF	TGTGCCAGTAAGAGACAGAGGAACACTGAAGCTTTCTTT
TRBV18	TRBJ2-1	.	TRBD2	CASSPRTSGYNEQFF	TGTGCCAGCTCACCTCGGACTAGCGGCTACAATGAGCAGTTCTTC